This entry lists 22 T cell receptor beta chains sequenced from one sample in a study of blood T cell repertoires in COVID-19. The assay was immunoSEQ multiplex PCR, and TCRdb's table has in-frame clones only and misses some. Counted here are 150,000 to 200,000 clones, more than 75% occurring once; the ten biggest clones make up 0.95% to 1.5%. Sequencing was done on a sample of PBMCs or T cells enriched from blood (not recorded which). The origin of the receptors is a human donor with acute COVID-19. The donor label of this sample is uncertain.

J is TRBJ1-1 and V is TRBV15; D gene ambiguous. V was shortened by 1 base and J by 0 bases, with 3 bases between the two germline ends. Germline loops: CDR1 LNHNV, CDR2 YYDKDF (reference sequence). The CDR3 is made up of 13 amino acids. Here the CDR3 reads CATSRGVNTEAFF. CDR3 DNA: TGTGCCACCAGCAGAGGAGTGAACACTGAAGCTTTCTTT.

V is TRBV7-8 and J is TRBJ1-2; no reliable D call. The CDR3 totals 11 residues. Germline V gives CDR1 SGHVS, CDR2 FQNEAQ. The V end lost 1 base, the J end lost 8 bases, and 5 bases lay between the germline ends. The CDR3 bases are TGTGCCAGCAGCTTAGATGGCGGCTACACCTTC. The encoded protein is CASSLDGGYTF.

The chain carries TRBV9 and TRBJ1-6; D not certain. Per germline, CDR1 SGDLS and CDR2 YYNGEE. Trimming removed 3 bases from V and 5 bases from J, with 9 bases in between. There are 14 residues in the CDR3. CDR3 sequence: CASSGSLDNSPLHF. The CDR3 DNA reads TGTGCCAGCAGCGGGAGTTTAGATAATTCACCCCTCCACTTT.

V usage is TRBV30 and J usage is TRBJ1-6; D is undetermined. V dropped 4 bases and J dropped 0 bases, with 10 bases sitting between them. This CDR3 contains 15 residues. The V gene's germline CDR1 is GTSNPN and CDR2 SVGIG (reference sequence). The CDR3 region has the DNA TGTGCCTGGAATCAGGCGACCTCCTATAATTCACCCCTCCACTTT. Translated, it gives CAWNQATSYNSPLHF.

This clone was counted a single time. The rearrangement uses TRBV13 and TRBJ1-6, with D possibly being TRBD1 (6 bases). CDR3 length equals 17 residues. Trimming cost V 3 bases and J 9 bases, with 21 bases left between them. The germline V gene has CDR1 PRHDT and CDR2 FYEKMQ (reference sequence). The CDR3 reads CASSFNRARYLASPLHF. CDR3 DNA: TGTGCCAGCAGCTTTAACAGGGCGAGATACTTAGCTTCACCCCTCCACTTT.

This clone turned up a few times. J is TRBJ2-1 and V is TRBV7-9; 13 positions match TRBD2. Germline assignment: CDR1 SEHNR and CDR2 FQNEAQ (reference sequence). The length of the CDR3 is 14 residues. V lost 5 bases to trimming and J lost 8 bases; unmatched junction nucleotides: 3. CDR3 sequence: CASSPTSGGYEQFF. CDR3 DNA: TGTGCCAGCAGCCCGACTAGCGGGGGGTATGAGCAGTTCTTC.

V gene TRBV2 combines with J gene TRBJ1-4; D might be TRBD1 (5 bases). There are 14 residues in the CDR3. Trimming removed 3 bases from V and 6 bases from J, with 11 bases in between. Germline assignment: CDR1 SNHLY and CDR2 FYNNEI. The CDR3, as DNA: TGTGCCAGCAGTGATCGGAGGGGAGATGAAAAACTGTTTTTT. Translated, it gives CASSDRRGDEKLFF.

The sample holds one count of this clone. The CDR3 DNA is TGTGCCAGCTCACTTTTGGCCCGGGACAGGGGGATGGATACGCAGTATTTT. Protein sequence: CASSLLARDRGMDTQYF. V gene TRBV18 combines with J gene TRBJ2-3, with 11 bases matching TRBD1. The CDR3 is 17 amino acids. CDR1 and CDR2 from the germline V gene are KGHSH and LQKENI. The ends lost 4 bases at V and 6 bases at J; junction bases unmatched: 12. Combining the CDR3 with reference TRBV18 and TRBJ2-3 gives the whole variable domain NAGVMQNPRHLVRRRGQEARLRCSPMKGHSHVYWYRQLPEEGLKFMVYLQKENIIDESGMPKERFSAEFPKEGPSILRIQQVVRGDSAAYFCASSLLARDRGMDTQYFGPGTRLTVL.

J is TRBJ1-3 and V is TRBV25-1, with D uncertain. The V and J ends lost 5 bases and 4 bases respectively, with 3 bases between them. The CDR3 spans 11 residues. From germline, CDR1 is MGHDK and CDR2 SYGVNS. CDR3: CASSPGNTIYF. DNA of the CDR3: TGTGCCAGCAGTCCAGGAAACACCATATATTTT.

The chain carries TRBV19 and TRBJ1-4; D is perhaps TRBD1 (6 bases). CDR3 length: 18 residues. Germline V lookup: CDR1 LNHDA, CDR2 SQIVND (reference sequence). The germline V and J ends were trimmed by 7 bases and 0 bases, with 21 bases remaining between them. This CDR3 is CASTRLLSGGPTNEKLFF. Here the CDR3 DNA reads TGTGCCAGTACTCGCCTCCTGAGCGGGGGGCCAACTAATGAAAAACTGTTTTTT. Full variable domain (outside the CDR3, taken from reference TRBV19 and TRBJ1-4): DGGITQSPKYLFRKEGQNVTLSCEQNLNHDAMYWYRQDPGQGLRLIYYSQIVNDFQKGDIAEGYSVSREKKESFPLTVTSAQKNPTAFYLCASTRLLSGGPTNEKLFFGSGTQLSVL.

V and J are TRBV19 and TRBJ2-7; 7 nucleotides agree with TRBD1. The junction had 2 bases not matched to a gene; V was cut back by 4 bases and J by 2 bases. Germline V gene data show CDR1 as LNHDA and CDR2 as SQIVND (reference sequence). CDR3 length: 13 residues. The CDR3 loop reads CASSNRGAYEQYF. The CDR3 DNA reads TGTGCCAGTAGTAACAGGGGAGCCTACGAGCAGTACTTC.

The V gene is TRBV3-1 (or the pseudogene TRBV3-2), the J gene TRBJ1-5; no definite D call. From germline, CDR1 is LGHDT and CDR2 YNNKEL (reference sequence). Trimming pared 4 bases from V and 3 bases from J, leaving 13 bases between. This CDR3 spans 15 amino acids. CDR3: CASSLGGRYNQPQHF. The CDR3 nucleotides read TGTGCCAGCAGCCTTGGTGGGCGATACAATCAGCCCCAGCATTTT.

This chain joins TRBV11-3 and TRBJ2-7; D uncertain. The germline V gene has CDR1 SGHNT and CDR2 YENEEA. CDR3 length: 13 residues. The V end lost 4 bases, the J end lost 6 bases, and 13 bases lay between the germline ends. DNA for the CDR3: TGTGCCAGCAGCTCGGGTCACGAGATCGAGCAGTACTTC. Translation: CASSSGHEIEQYF.

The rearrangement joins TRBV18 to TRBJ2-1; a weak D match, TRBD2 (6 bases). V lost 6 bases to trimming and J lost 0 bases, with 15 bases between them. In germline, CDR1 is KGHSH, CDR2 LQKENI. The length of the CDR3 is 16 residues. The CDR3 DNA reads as TGTGCCAGCTCGGCGGGGTGGGGTAGCTCCTACAATGAGCAGTTCTTC. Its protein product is CASSAGWGSSYNEQFF.

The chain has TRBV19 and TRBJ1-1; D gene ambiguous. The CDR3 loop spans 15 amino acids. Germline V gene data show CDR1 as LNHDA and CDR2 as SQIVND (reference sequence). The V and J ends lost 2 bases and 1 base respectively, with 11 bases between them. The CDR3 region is CASSITWQANTEAFF. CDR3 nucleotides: TGTGCCAGTAGTATAACGTGGCAGGCGAACACTGAAGCTTTCTTT. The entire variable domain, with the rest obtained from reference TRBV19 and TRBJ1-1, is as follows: DGGITQSPKYLFRKEGQNVTLSCEQNLNHDAMYWYRQDPGQGLRLIYYSQIVNDFQKGDIAEGYSVSREKKESFPLTVTSAQKNPTAFYLCASSITWQANTEAFFGQGTRLTVV.

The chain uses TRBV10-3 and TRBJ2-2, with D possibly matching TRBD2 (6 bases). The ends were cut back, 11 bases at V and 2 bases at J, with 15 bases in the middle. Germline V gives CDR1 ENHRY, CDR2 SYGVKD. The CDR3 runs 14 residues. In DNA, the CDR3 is TGTGCCGTCACGGAGGGACTCAACACCGGGGAGCTGTTTTTT. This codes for CAVTEGLNTGELFF.

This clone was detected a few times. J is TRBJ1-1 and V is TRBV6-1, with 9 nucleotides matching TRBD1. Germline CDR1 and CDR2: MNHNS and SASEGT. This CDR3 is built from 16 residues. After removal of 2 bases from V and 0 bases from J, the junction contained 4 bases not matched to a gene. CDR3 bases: TGTGCCAGCAGTGAAAAACAGGGGGCCGTGAACACTGAAGCTTTCTTT. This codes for CASSEKQGAVNTEAFF.

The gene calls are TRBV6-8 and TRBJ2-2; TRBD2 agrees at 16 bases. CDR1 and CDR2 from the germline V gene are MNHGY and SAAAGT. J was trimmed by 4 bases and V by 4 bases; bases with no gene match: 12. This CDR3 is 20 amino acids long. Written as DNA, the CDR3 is TGTGCCAGCAGTTGCTTTCCGGGACTAGCGGGGGGGCAGTCCACCGGGGAGCTGTTTTTT. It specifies CASSCFPGLAGGQSTGELFF.

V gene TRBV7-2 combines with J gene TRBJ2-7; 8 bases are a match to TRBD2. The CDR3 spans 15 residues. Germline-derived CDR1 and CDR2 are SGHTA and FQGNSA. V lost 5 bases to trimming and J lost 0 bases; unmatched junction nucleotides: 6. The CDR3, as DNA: TGTGCCAGCAGCCGTTTTGCGGGGGGCTCCTACGAGCAGTACTTC. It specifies CASSRFAGGSYEQYF.

CDR3 sequence (DNA): TGTGCCACGGCTGGGGCGGCCTCGAACACCGGGGAGCTGTTTTTT. Protein product: CATAGAASNTGELFF. V gene TRBV27 combines with J gene TRBJ2-2; tentatively, D is TRBD1 (5 bases). The CDR3 is 15 amino acids. Trimming took off 10 bases at V and 0 bases at J, with 15 bases between the two ends. CDR1 is MNHEY and CDR2 is SMNVEV in the germline V gene (reference sequence).

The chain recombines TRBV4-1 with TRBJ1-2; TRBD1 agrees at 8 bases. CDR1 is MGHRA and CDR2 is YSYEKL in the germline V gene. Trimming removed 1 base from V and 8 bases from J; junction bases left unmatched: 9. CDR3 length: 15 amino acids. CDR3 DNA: TGCGCCAGCAGCCAAGCGACAGGGGATATACGGGGCTACACCTTC. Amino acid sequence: CASSQATGDIRGYTF.

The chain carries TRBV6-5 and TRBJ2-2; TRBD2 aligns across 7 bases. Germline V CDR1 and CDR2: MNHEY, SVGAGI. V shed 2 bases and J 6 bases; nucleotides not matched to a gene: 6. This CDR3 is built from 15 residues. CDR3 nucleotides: TGTGCCAGCAGTTACGGGGGGGTCTTGGCCGGGGAGCTGTTTTTT. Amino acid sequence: CASSYGGVLAGELFF.